This T cell receptor (beta chain) was sequenced in a study of PD-1 blockade in classical Hodgkin lymphoma. Study conclusions and caveats: Lower baseline TCR diversity marked trial partial responders and progressors. CD4+ TCR diversity, unlike CD8+, rose significantly by C4D1. Lower baseline TCR diversity was reported for newly diagnosed patients than for healthy donors.

Here immunoSEQ multiplex PCR was the method, and the copy in TCRdb shows in-frame clones only, minus some. Here the sample spans more than 40,000 clones, around 76% being singletons. The V end lost 7 bases, the J end lost 5 bases, and 17 bases lay between the germline ends. CDR1 is MNHEY and CDR2 is SMNVEV in the germline V gene (reference sequence). The CDR3 sequence is 14 residues long. Each of the patients experienced relapse following autologous stem cell transplantation, and their brentuximab vedotin exposure differed. The patients, who had relapsed/refractory classical Hodgkin lymphoma, achieved best responses of complete response, partial response or progressive disease. Concerning this clone itself: Its antigen is as yet unknown.

Source: peripheral blood mononuclear cells (PBMCs), taken before the second cycle of nivolumab. The source of this sequence is a human donor with classical Hodgkin lymphoma. The J gene is TRBJ2-5, the V gene TRBV27; tentative D call: TRBD2 (6 bases). For the CDR3, the DNA is TGTGCCAGCACCATCCCCACCGGAGGGGAGACCCAGTACTTC. It codes for CASTIPTGGETQYF.